The clone carrying this T cell receptor beta chain showed up just a few times. Its antigen is still unknown. The data were obtained in a study of early T cells in non-severe SARS-CoV-2 infection. Study observations and caveats: VDJdb-based annotation leaned toward anti-spike CD8 responses and missed private and CD4 specificities.

Individual cDNA molecules carried attached unique molecular identifiers. Via MiXCR, TCRdb re-called the 5' RACE reads, giving one row per CDR3 protein. The sample carries 40,000 to 55,000 distinct CDR3 sequences, around 6.1% recorded once. This clonotype originated in an adult who was a healthcare worker with PCR-confirmed SARS-CoV-2 infection or an uninfected control (not recorded which). This specimen consisted of whole blood, obtained at baseline.

The chain's CDR3 is CSAKGQINQPQHF. The CDR3 DNA reads TGCAGTGCCAAGGGACAGATCAATCAGCCCCAGCATTTT. The chain has TRBV20-1 and TRBJ1-5; 7 bases map to TRBD1. Germline CDR1 and CDR2: DFQATT and SNEGSKA (reference sequence). The CDR3 is 13 amino acids. After removal of 6 bases from V and 3 bases from J, the junction contained 5 bases not matched to a gene.